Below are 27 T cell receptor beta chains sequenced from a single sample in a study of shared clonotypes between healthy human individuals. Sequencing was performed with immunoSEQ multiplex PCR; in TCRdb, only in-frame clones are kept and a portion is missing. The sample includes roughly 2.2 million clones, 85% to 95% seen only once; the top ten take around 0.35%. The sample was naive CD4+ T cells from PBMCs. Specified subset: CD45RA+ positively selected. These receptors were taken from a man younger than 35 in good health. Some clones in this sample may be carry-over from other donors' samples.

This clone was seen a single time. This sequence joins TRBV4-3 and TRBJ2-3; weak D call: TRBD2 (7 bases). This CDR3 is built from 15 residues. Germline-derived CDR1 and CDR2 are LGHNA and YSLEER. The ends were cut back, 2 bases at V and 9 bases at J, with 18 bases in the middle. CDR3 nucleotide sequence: TGCGCCAGCAGCCAATCCAGGGGAGGGGTTGAAACGCAGTATTTT. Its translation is CASSQSRGGVETQYF.

The CDR3: CASSPVSGRGPDEQYF. CDR3 sequence (DNA): TGTGCCAGCTCACCAGTGTCGGGCAGGGGGCCGGACGAGCAGTACTTC. The gene calls are TRBV18 and TRBJ2-7; the match to TRBD1 covers 8 bases. The CDR3 consists of 16 residues. Trimming at V came to 2 bases and at J to 5 bases, leaving 11 bases not matched to a gene. Germline values: CDR1 KGHSH, CDR2 LQKENI.

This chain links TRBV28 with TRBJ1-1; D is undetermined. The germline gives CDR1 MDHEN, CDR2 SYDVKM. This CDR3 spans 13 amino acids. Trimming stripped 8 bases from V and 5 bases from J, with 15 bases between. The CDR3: CASYMLGNTEAFF. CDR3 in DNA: TGTGCCAGCTATATGTTGGGGAATACTGAAGCTTTCTTT.

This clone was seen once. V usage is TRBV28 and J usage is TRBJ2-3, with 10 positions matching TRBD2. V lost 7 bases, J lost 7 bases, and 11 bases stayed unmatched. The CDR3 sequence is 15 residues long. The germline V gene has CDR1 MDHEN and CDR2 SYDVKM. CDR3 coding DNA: TGTGCCAGCACGACCCCAGCGGGGGGGCAAAATACGCAGTATTTT. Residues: CASTTPAGGQNTQYF.

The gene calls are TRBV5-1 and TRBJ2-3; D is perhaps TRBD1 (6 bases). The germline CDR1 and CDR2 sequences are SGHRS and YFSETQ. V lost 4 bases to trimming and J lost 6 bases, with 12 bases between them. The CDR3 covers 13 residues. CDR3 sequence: CASSDSGDDTQYF. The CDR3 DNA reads TGCGCCAGCAGCGATTCAGGGGACGATACGCAGTATTTT. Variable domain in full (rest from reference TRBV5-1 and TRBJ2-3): KAGVTQTPRYLIKTRGQQVTLSCSPISGHRSVSWYQQTPGQGLQFLFEYFSETQRNKGNFPGRFSGRQFSNSRSEMNVSTLELGDSALYLCASSDSGDDTQYFGPGTRLTVL.

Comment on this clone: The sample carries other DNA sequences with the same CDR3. The CDR3 spells CASSPSGSGYEQYF. In DNA form, the CDR3 reads TGTGCCAGCTCACCATCCGGGAGTGGGTACGAGCAGTACTTC. The chain is built from TRBV18 and TRBJ2-7; D might be TRBD2 (6 bases). Trimming took off 2 bases at V and 4 bases at J, with 12 bases between the two ends. Germline assignment: CDR1 KGHSH and CDR2 LQKENI. The CDR3 extends over 14 amino acids. The variable domain in full, with the rest retrieved from reference TRBV18 and TRBJ2-7, is NAGVMQNPRHLVRRRGQEARLRCSPMKGHSHVYWYRQLPEEGLKFMVYLQKENIIDESGMPKERFSAEFPKEGPSILRIQQVVRGDSAAYFCASSPSGSGYEQYFGPGTRLTVT.

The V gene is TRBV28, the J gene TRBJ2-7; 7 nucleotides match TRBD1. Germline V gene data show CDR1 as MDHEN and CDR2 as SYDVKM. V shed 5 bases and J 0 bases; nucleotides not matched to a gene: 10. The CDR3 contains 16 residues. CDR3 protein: CASSGNRGLYSYEQYF. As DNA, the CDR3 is TGTGCCAGCAGTGGGAACAGGGGATTGTACTCCTACGAGCAGTACTTC. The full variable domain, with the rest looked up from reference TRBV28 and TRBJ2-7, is DVKVTQSSRYLVKRTGEKVFLECVQDMDHENMFWYRQDPGLGLRLIYFSYDVKMKEKGDIPEGYSVSREKKERFSLILESASTNQTSMYLCASSGNRGLYSYEQYFGPGTRLTVT.

The CDR3 loop reads CASSSTGASYNEQFF. In nucleotides, the CDR3 is TGTGCCAGCAGCTCAACAGGGGCATCCTACAATGAGCAGTTCTTC. The V call is TRBV7-3, the J call TRBJ2-1, with TRBD1 matching over 7 bases. Per the germline V gene, CDR1 is SGHTA and CDR2 is FQGTGA. V lost 4 bases, J lost 1 base, and 4 bases stayed unmatched. This CDR3 is 15 amino acids long.

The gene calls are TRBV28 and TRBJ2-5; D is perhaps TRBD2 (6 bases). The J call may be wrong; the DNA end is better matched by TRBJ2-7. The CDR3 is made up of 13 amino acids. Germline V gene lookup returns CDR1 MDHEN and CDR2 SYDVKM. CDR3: CASRGGGSYEQYF. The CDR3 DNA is TGTGCCAGCAGGGGAGGAGGCTCCTACGAGCAGTACTTC.

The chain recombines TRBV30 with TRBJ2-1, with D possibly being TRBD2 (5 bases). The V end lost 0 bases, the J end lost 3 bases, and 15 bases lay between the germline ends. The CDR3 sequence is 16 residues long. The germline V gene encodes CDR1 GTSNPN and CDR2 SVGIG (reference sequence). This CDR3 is CAWSVLDSVYYNEQFF. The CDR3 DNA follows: TGTGCCTGGAGTGTACTAGATAGCGTATACTACAATGAGCAGTTCTTC.

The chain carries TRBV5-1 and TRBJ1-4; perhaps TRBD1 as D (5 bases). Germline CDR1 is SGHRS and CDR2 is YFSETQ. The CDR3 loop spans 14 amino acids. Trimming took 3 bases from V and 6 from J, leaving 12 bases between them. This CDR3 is CASSSGRTDEKLFF. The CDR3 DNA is TGCGCCAGCAGCTCGGGACGGACGGATGAAAAACTGTTTTTT.

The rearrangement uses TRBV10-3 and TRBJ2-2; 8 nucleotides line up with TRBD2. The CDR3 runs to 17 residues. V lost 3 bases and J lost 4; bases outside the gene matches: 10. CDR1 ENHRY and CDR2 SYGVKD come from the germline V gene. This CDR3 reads CAISDPRGGITTGELFF. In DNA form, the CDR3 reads TGTGCCATCAGTGACCCCCGGGGGGGTATAACCACCGGGGAGCTGTTTTTT.

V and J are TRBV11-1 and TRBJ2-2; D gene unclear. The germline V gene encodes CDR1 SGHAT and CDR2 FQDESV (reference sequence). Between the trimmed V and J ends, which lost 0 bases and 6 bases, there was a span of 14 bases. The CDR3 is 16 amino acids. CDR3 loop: CASSLAWISMAGELFF. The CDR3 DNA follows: TGTGCCAGCAGCTTAGCGTGGATTAGCATGGCCGGGGAGCTGTTTTTT.

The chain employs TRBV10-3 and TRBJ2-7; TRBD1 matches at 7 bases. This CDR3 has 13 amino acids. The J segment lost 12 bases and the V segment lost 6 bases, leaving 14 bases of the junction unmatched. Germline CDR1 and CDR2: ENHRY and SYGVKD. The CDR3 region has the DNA TGTGCCATCAGAGGGGACAGCGAAGGTGATGCGTACTTC. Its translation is CAIRGDSEGDAYF.

CDR3 in DNA: TGTGCCAGCAGCCAACTTAAGGGACTAGCGGTCGGTGAGCAGTTCTTC. Translating gives CASSQLKGLAVGEQFF. The chain is built from TRBV13 and TRBJ2-1, with 11 nucleotides matching TRBD2. The V gene's germline CDR1 is PRHDT and CDR2 FYEKMQ (reference sequence). The J segment lost 9 bases and the V segment lost 5 bases, leaving 12 bases of the junction unmatched. This CDR3 is 16 amino acids long.

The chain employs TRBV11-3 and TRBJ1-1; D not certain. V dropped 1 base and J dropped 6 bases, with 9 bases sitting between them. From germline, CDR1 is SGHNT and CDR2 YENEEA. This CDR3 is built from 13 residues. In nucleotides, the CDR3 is TGTGCCAGCAGCTTAGTGCCGGGCGCTGAAGCTTTCTTT. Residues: CASSLVPGAEAFF.

CDR3 sequence: CASSQDSAGKQFF. CDR3 sequence (DNA): TGTGCCAGCAGCCAAGACTCCGCGGGGAAGCAGTTCTTC. The rearrangement uses TRBV4-2 and TRBJ2-1; TRBD2 might be the D (6 bases). Trimming removed 0 bases from V and 11 bases from J, with 11 bases in between. This CDR3 is 13 amino acids long. Germline V gives CDR1 LGHNA, CDR2 YNFKEQ.

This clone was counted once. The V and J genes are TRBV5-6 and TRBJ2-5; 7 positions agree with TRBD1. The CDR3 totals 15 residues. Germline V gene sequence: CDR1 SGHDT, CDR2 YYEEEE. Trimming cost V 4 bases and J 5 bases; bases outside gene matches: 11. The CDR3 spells CASSPGKGALETQYF. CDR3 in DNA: TGTGCCAGCAGCCCCGGTAAGGGGGCTCTTGAGACCCAGTACTTC. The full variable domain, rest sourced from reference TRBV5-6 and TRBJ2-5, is DAGVTQSPTHLIKTRGQQVTLRCSPKSGHDTVSWYQQALGQGPQFIFQYYEEEERQRGNFPDRFSGHQFPNYSSELNVNALLLGDSALYLCASSPGKGALETQYFGPGTRLLVL.

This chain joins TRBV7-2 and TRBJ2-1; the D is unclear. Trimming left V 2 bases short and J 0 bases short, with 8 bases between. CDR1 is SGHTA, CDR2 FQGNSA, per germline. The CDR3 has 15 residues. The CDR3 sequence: CASSLTGNSYNEQFF. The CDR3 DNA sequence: TGTGCCAGCAGCTTAACGGGCAACTCCTACAATGAGCAGTTCTTC.

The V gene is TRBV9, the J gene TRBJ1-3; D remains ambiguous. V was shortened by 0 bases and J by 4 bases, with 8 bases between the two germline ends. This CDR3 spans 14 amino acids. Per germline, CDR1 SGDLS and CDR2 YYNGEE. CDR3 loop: CASSVGVPGNTIYF. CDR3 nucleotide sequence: TGTGCCAGCAGCGTAGGGGTACCGGGAAACACCATATATTTT.

CDR3 loop: CASSAGTASNEQFF. CDR3 DNA sequence: TGTGCCAGCAGCGCCGGGACAGCCTCCAATGAGCAGTTCTTC. The V call is TRBV11-3, the J call TRBJ2-1; 7 bases align to TRBD1. CDR1 is SGHNT, CDR2 YENEEA, per germline. The trim removed 5 bases at V and 6 bases at J, leaving 7 bases unmatched. This CDR3 is 14 amino acids long.

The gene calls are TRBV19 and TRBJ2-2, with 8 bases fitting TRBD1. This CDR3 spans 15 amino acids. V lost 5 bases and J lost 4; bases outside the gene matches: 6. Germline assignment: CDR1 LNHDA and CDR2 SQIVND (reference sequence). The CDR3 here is CASSPRQGFTGELFF. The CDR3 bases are TGTGCCAGTAGTCCTCGACAGGGGTTCACCGGGGAGCTGTTTTTT.

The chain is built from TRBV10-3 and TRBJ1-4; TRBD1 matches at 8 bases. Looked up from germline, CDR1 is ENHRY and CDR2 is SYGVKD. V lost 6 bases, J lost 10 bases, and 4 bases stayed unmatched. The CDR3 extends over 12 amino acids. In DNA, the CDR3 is TGTGCCATCAGGGACAGGGACGGAAAACTGTTTTTT. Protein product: CAIRDRDGKLFF.

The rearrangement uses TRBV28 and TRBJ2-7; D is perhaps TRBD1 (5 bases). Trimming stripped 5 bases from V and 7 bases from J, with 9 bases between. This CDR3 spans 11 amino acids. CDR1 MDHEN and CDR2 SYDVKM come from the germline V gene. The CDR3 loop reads CASSENREQYF. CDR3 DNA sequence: TGTGCCAGCAGTGAAAACAGGGAGCAGTACTTC.

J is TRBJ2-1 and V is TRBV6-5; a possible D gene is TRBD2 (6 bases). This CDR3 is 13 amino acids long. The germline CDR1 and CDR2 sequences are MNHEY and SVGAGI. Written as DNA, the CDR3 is TGTGGTGCTGGGCGGGGTCCGGGTGTTGAGCAGTTCTTC. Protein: CGAGRGPGVEQFF.

CDR3 protein: CASSVGHSGTDTQYF. In DNA, the CDR3 is TGTGCCAGCAGCGTAGGCCACTCGGGCACAGATACGCAGTATTTT. The chain links TRBV9 to TRBJ2-3; D is unresolved. Germline V gives CDR1 SGDLS, CDR2 YYNGEE. CDR3 length equals 15 residues. Trimming took off 0 bases at V and 1 base at J, with 9 bases between the two ends. Combining the CDR3 with reference TRBV9 and TRBJ2-3 gives the whole variable domain DSGVTQTPKHLITATGQRVTLRCSPRSGDLSVYWYQQSLDQGLQFLIQYYNGEERAKGNILERFSAQQFPDLHSELNLSSLELGDSALYFCASSVGHSGTDTQYFGPGTRLTVL.

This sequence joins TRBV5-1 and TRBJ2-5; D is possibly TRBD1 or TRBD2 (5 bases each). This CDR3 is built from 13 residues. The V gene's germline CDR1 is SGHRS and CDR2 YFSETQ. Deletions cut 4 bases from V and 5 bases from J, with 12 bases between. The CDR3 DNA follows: TGCGCCAGCAGCCCCGGGGACGGCGAGACCCAGTACTTC. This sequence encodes CASSPGDGETQYF. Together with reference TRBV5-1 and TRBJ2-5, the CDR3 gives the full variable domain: KAGVTQTPRYLIKTRGQQVTLSCSPISGHRSVSWYQQTPGQGLQFLFEYFSETQRNKGNFPGRFSGRQFSNSRSEMNVSTLELGDSALYLCASSPGDGETQYFGPGTRLLVL.